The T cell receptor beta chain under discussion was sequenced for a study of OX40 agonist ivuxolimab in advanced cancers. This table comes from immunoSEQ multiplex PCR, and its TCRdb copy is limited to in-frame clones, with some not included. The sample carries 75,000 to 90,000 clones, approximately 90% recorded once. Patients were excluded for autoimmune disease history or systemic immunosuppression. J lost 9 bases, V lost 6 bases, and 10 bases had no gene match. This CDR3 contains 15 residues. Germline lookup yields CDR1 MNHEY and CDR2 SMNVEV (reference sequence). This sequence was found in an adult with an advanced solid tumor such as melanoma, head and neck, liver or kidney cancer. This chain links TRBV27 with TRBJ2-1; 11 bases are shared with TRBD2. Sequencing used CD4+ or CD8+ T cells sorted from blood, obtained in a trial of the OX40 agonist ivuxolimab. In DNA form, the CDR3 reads TGTGCCAGCAGCCTTAGCGGGAGGGCCCTCGGTGAGCAGTTCTTC. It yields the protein CASSLSGRALGEQFF.